A selection of T cell receptor beta chains follows, all from one sample in a study of cytomegalovirus exposure and HLA in healthy donors. Produced via immunoSEQ multiplex PCR; TCRdb's table is partial and in-frame only. The sample's table shows fewer than 60,000 clones. What was sequenced was PBMCs. These receptors were taken from a woman between 35 and 50 years old in good health and CMV-seronegative. Each CDR3 is given with its conserved first and last residue. A D gene is named only where the DNA matches it firmly.

V	D	J	CDR3	DNA
TRBV18	NA	TRBJ1-1	CASTTAMNTEAFF	TGTGCCAGCACGACAGCCATGAACACTGAAGCTTTCTTT
TRBV6-1	NA	TRBJ1-6	CASTEEVPFINLHF	TGTGCCAGCACCGAGGAGGTCCCCTTCATAAACCTCCACTTT
TRBV28	NA	TRBJ2-7	CASSLGGSGTYEQYF	TGTGCCAGCAGTTTAGGGGGCAGCGGAACCTACGAGCAGTACTTC
TRBV4-3	TRBD2	TRBJ2-1	CASSPISPGLAHNEQFF	TGCGCCAGCAGCCCAATCTCTCCCGGACTAGCGCACAATGAGCAGTTCTTC
TRBV7-9	TRBD1	TRBJ1-2	CASSPDRGHGYTF	TGTGCCAGCAGCCCCGACAGGGGGCACGGCTACACCTTC
TRBV28	NA	TRBJ2-7	CASSWASVAYEQYF	TGTGCCAGCAGTTGGGCTAGCGTCGCCTACGAGCAGTACTTC
TRBV5-1	NA	TRBJ2-6	CASSWTQGSGANVLTF	TGCGCCAGCAGCTGGACCCAGGGCTCTGGGGCCAACGTCCTGACTTTC
TRBV7-2	TRBD1	TRBJ1-4	CASSSTWTGDEKLFF	TGTGCCAGCAGCTCCACTTGGACAGGAGATGAAAAACTGTTTTTT
TRBV4-3	NA	TRBJ1-6	CASSQVAGSSPLHF	TGCGCCAGCAGCCAAGTGGCCGGGAGTTCACCCCTCCACTTT
TRBV5-4	NA	TRBJ1-5	CASSLDGGNQPQHF	TGTGCCAGCAGCCTGGACGGGGGGAATCAGCCCCAGCATTTT
TRBV2	TRBD2	TRBJ2-5	CASSEATSGATETQYF	TGTGCCAGCAGTGAAGCCACTAGCGGGGCGACCGAGACCCAGTACTTC
TRBV27	TRBD2	TRBJ2-7	CASSLTRSGLADYEQYF	TGTGCCAGCAGTCTCACCCGCAGTGGACTAGCGGACTACGAGCAGTACTTC
TRBV7-3	TRBD2	TRBJ2-1	CASSYDLPGGGNNEQFF	TGTGCCAGCAGCTATGATCTTCCGGGAGGGGGGAACAATGAGCAGTTCTTC
TRBV2	NA	TRBJ1-5	CASSVDQGLNQPQHF	TGTGCCAGCAGCGTCGATCAGGGGCTCAATCAGCCCCAGCATTTT
TRBV13	TRBD2	TRBJ2-3	CASSSGLAENTDTQYF	TGTGCCAGCAGCTCGGGACTAGCGGAGAACACAGATACGCAGTATTTT
TRBV4-2	NA	TRBJ1-4	CASSQATDGDEKLFF	TGTGCCAGCAGCCAAGCGACAGATGGCGATGAAAAACTGTTTTTT
TRBV6-6	TRBD1	TRBJ1-1	CASSWGQGNTEAFF	TGTGCCAGCAGTTGGGGACAGGGCAACACTGAAGCTTTCTTT
TRBV19	NA	TRBJ2-2	CASSPLKDSLTPDTGELFF	TGTGCCAGTAGTCCTCTTAAGGACAGTTTAACCCCGGACACCGGGGAGCTGTTTTTT
TRBV18	NA	TRBJ1-1	CASSPRTDENTEAFF	TGTGCCAGCTCACCACGGACAGATGAGAACACTGAAGCTTTCTTT
TRBV5-1	NA	TRBJ2-5	CASSLSGERQETQYF	TGCGCCAGCAGCTTGTCAGGGGAACGCCAAGAGACCCAGTACTTC
TRBV27	NA	TRBJ1-4	CASSLSRAREKLFF	TGTGCCAGCAGTTTATCGAGGGCACGGGAAAAACTGTTTTTT
TRBV9	TRBD1	TRBJ1-2	CASSVHHLQGDYGYTF	TGTGCCAGCAGCGTACACCATCTACAGGGGGACTATGGCTACACCTTC
TRBV7-8	NA	TRBJ2-7	CASSLWTETYEQYF	TGTGCCAGCAGCTTATGGACTGAGACCTACGAGCAGTACTTC
TRBV2	TRBD2	TRBJ2-1	CASKGTSGIHEQFF	TGTGCCAGCAAGGGGACTAGCGGGATCCATGAGCAGTTCTTC
TRBV19	NA	TRBJ2-4	CASSTPLRQGTNIQYF	TGTGCCAGTAGTACCCCCCTCCGGCAGGGGACGAACATTCAGTACTTC
TRBV4-2	NA	TRBJ1-4	CASSHLTGQPNEKLFF	TGTGCCAGCAGCCACTTGACAGGACAGCCTAATGAAAAACTGTTTTTT
TRBV7-2	NA	TRBJ2-7	CASSLGSTGVRSYEQYF	TGTGCCAGCAGCTTAGGGTCGACGGGGGTCCGCTCCTACGAGCAGTACTTC
TRBV5-1	NA	TRBJ1-5	CASSHREMDQPQHF	TGCGCCAGCAGCCACAGGGAAATGGATCAGCCCCAGCATTTT
TRBV10-3	TRBD2	TRBJ2-2	CAIDSGRDTGELFF	TGTGCCATCGATAGCGGGAGGGACACCGGGGAGCTGTTTTTT
TRBV6-5	TRBD1	TRBJ1-2	CASSNRGLGYGYTF	TGTGCCAGCAGTAACAGGGGGCTGGGCTATGGCTACACCTTC
TRBV7-2	TRBD2	TRBJ2-5	CASSLFAGEGETQYF	TGTGCCAGCAGCTTATTTGCGGGAGAGGGAGAGACCCAGTACTTC
TRBV18	TRBD1	TRBJ1-6	CASSGNTGGDSPLHF	TGTGCCAGCTCAGGGAACACAGGGGGGGATTCACCCCTACACTTT
TRBV6-5	NA	TRBJ2-7	CASSYSEVSAYEQYF	TGTGCCAGCAGTTACTCGGAAGTGAGCGCCTACGAGCAGTACTTC
TRBV4-1	NA	TRBJ2-7	CASSLEQALFYEQYF	TGCGCCAGCAGCTTGGAACAGGCGCTCTTCTACGAGCAGTACTTC
TRBV14	NA	TRBJ2-7	CASSLMLGSEQYF	TGTGCCAGCAGCCTCATGCTGGGGAGCGAGCAGTACTTC
TRBV10-3	TRBD2	TRBJ2-5	CAIKGSGGAAETQYF	TGTGCCATCAAGGGGAGCGGGGGGGCCGCAGAGACCCAGTACTTC
TRBV5-1	NA	TRBJ2-7	CASSVSGSYEQYF	TGCGCCAGCAGCGTCTCAGGCTCCTACGAGCAGTACTTC
TRBV18	NA	TRBJ2-7	CASSPTADSEQYF	TGTGCCAGCTCACCTACAGCGGACTCCGAGCAGTACTTC
TRBV6-1	NA	TRBJ1-1	CASSLLTGNTEAFF	TGTGCCAGCAGTTTGCTGACTGGAAACACTGAAGCTTTCTTT
TRBV28	TRBD1	TRBJ2-7	CASTLATGGIYEQYF	TGTGCCAGCACCTTAGCGACAGGGGGCATCTACGAGCAGTACTTC
TRBV5-6	NA	TRBJ1-1	CASRLQGNTEAFF	TGTGCCAGCAGGTTACAGGGGAACACTGAAGCTTTCTTT
TRBV5-1	NA	TRBJ2-7	CASSLEGEQYF	TGCGCCAGCAGCTTAGAGGGAGAGCAGTACTTC
TRBV28	NA	TRBJ2-3	CASSFGGPSDTQYF	TGTGCCAGCAGTTTTGGCGGGCCGTCAGATACGCAGTATTTT
TRBV5-1	TRBD1	TRBJ1-5	CASSLGGQGAHSNQPQHF	TGCGCCAGCAGCTTGGGTGGACAGGGGGCGCATAGCAATCAGCCCCAGCATTTT
TRBV28	TRBD1	TRBJ2-7	CASSGQGGSYEQYF	TGTGCCAGCAGTGGACAGGGGGGCTCCTACGAGCAGTACTTC
TRBV6-1	TRBD1	TRBJ1-1	CASSEGTGGTEAFF	TGTGCCAGCAGTGAAGGGACAGGGGGCACTGAAGCTTTCTTT